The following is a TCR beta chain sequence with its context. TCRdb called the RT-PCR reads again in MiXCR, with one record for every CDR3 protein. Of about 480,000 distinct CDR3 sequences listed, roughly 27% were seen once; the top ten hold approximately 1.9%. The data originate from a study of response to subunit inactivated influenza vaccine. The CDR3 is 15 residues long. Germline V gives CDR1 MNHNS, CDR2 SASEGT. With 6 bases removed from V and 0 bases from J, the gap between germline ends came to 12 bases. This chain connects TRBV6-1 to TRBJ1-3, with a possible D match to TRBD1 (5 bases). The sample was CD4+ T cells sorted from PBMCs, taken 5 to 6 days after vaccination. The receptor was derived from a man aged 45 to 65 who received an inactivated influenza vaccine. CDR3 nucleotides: TGTGCCAGCAGATCGGGACGGAACTCTGGAAACACCATATATTTT. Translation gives CASRSGRNSGNTIYF.